This TCR beta chain was obtained from a study of a mutant IDH1 vaccine in newly diagnosed glioma. The overall study: Prior therapy was radiotherapy, temozolomide, or both; most received both.

Clones were read by immunoSEQ multiplex PCR, and TCRdb kept only the in-frame ones, dropping some. Of approximately 58,000 clones listed, roughly four fifths are singletons. For this clone: Its target is not known.

Stated time point: week 47, end of study. Doses comprised 300 ug of mutant IDH1 20-mer peptide each, plus topical imiquimod. All eight of the vaccinations patients received fell in weeks 1, 3, 5, 7, 11, 15, 19 and 23. CDR1 MNHEY and CDR2 SVGAGI come from the germline V gene. V was pared by 5 bases and J by 6 bases, with 10 bases between. CDR3 size: 12 residues. The sequencing used PBMCs, collected from a glioma patient whose treatment included an IDH1 peptide vaccine. This clonotype originated in a man younger than 40 with glioma. The chain recombines TRBV6-5 with TRBJ1-1; the D gene is possibly TRBD1 (5 bases). The CDR3 protein is CASSLRGAEAFF. Here the CDR3 DNA reads TGTGCCAGCAGTCTGAGGGGAGCTGAAGCTTTCTTT.